The rows below give T cell receptor beta chains drawn from one sample of a study of blood T cells in healthy people across ages. MiXCR was run by TCRdb on the 5' RACE reads, yielding one entry per CDR3 protein. The data hold 600,000 or so distinct CDR3 sequences, with 25% to 35% observed a single time. Sequencing was carried out using blood. These receptors all come from a woman older than 75 in good health. Both conserved end residues are part of each CDR3. The D gene is left open where the match is weak. Some rows mark clone size as missing; the rest say once, few, many or name a class of expanded clone.

TRBJ1-2,TRBV7-8,many,15,TRBD1,CASSFDRGRGGGYTF,TGTGCCAGCAGCTTCGACAGGGGGCGAGGTGGCGGCTACACCTTC
TRBJ2-5,TRBV7-9,many,14,.,CASSLVLGKETQYF,TGTGCCAGCAGCTTAGTTTTGGGGAAAGAGACCCAGTACTTC
TRBJ1-1,TRBV10-3,.,13,.,CAISEGPSAVAFF,TGTGCCATCAGTGAGGGACCTTCGGCGGTGGCTTTCTTT
TRBJ1-5,TRBV3-1,many,14,TRBD1,CASSPGQAGQPQHF,TGTGCCAGCAGCCCCGGACAGGCGGGTCAGCCCCAGCATTTT
TRBJ2-1,TRBV7-9,few,14,TRBD1,CASSPRTGEETQFF,TGTGCCAGCAGCCCAAGGACAGGGGAGGAGACCCAGTTCTTC
TRBJ1-2,TRBV20-1,many,15,TRBD1,CSAKADGTDVYGYTF,TGCAGTGCAAAAGCCGACGGGACAGACGTCTATGGCTACACCTTC
TRBJ1-6,TRBV20-1,.,14,.,CSARPLRDNSPLHF,TGCAGTGCTAGGCCTTTGAGAGATAATTCACCCCTCCACTTT
TRBJ2-5,TRBV20-1,.,13,.,CSARPLGLETQYF,TGCAGTGCTAGGCCTCTAGGATTAGAGACCCAGTACTTC
TRBJ2-2,TRBV3-1,few,14,.,CASSTRGYTGELFF,TGTGCCAGCAGTACCCGGGGGTACACCGGGGAGCTGTTTTTT
TRBJ1-5,TRBV4-2,.,17,TRBD1,CASSQAGTGGRNQLQHF,TGTGCCAGCAGCCAAGCCGGGACAGGGGGCCGGAATCAGCTCCAGCATTTT
TRBJ2-7,TRBV9,few,15,TRBD1,CASSPGQGIYNEQYF,TGTGCCAGCAGCCCCGGACAGGGGATATACAATGAGCAGTACTTC
TRBJ2-5,TRBV20-1,.,12,.,CSAQGRQETQYF,TGCAGTGCTCAGGGACGACAAGAGACCCAGTACTTC
TRBJ1-5,TRBV4-2,many,16,TRBD1,CASSQEGTAVSQPQHF,TGTGCCAGCAGCCAAGAGGGGACAGCGGTTAGTCAGCCCCAGCATTTT
TRBJ2-3,TRBV5-1,many,16,TRBD2,CASSFDGTSKSDTQYF,TGCGCCAGCAGCTTCGACGGGACTAGCAAATCAGATACGCAGTATTTT
TRBJ2-1,TRBV20-1,.,19,TRBD2,CSARDQPAGRHRPYNEQFF,TGCAGTGCTAGAGATCAACCAGCGGGAAGGCATCGGCCCTACAATGAGCAGTTCTTC
TRBJ2-3,TRBV20-1,.,12,.,CSASMDRDTQYF,TGCAGTGCTAGCATGGACCGAGATACGCAGTATTTT
TRBJ2-1,TRBV20-1,.,16,.,CSAIASGIGGYNEQFF,TGCAGTGCTATAGCCTCGGGAATTGGAGGCTACAATGAGCAGTTCTTC
TRBJ2-1,TRBV20-1,many,17,TRBD2,CSAHFTGGPTPYNEQFF,TGCAGTGCACACTTCACGGGGGGGCCTACCCCCTACAATGAGCAGTTCTTC
TRBJ1-3,TRBV7-6,few,16,.,CASSSGRRRSGNTIYF,TGTGCCAGCAGCTCCGGTCGAAGGCGCTCTGGAAACACCATATATTTT
TRBJ1-4,TRBV6-4,few,19,.,CASSDRLRTEIATNEKLFF,TGTGCCAGCAGTGACCGGTTGAGGACGGAAATTGCAACTAATGAAAAACTGTTTTTT
TRBJ1-1,TRBV6-6,few,13,.,CASSLNTRTEVFF,TGTGCCAGCAGTTTGAACACACGTACTGAAGTTTTCTTT
TRBJ2-5,TRBV11-2,.,15,TRBD1,CASNRRWGQAAVQYF,TGTGCCAGCAACCGAAGGTGGGGACAGGCCGCCGTCCAGTACTTC
TRBJ2-4,TRBV7-8,many,15,.,CASSLFGGGANIQYF,TGTGCCAGCAGCTTATTCGGTGGGGGGGCGAACATTCAGTACTTC
TRBJ2-1,TRBV5-1,many,16,TRBD1,CASSWIQGALDNEQFF,TGCGCCAGCAGCTGGATACAGGGGGCGCTGGACAATGAGCAGTTCTTC
TRBJ2-2,TRBV9,.,13,.,CASGVFPTGELFF,TGTGCCAGCGGCGTATTTCCGACTGGGGAGCTGTTTTTT
TRBJ2-6,TRBV12-3/TRBV12-4,many,15,.,CASSGGTPPANVLTF,TGTGCCAGCAGTGGGGGGACACCCCCGGCCAACGTCCTGACTTTC
TRBJ2-5,TRBV28,once,14,.,CASSKLDSQETQYF,TGTGCCAGCAGTAAACTGGACAGCCAAGAGACCCAGTACTTC
TRBJ2-7,TRBV7-2,many,15,.,CASSLGFGGPYEQYF,TGTGCCAGCAGCTTAGGATTTGGCGGTCCCTACGAGCAGTACTTC
TRBJ2-5,TRBV10-2,many,15,TRBD2,CASSEILAGEETQYF,TGCGCCAGCAGTGAGATACTAGCGGGGGAAGAGACCCAGTACTTC
TRBJ2-3,TRBV4-3,many,12,.,CASSKSGYTQYF,TGCGCCAGCAGCAAAAGCGGGTATACGCAGTATTTT
TRBJ2-7,TRBV2,few,14,TRBD1,CASRSGQENYEQYF,TGTGCCAGCCGTTCCGGACAGGAAAACTACGAGCAGTACTTC
TRBJ1-6,TRBV6-2/TRBV6-3,.,14,.,CASRAGWRDSPLHF,TGTGCCAGCAGAGCAGGGTGGAGGGATTCACCCCTCCACTTT
TRBJ1-6,TRBV7-2,many,16,.,CASSLRGLPSNSPLHF,TGTGCCAGCAGCTTACGGGGCCTCCCCTCTAATTCGCCCCTCCACTTT
TRBJ1-5,TRBV2,.,15,.,CASRPVGVGNQPQHF,TGTGCCAGCAGACCCGTGGGGGTGGGTAATCAGCCCCAGCATTTT
TRBJ2-5,TRBV20-1,many,14,TRBD2,CSAILAGTQETQYF,TGCAGTGCTATACTAGCGGGGACCCAAGAGACCCAGTACTTC
TRBJ1-2,TRBV21-1,many,15,.,CASRLSQGNRYGYTF,TGTGCCAGCAGGCTAAGTCAGGGCAATCGCTATGGCTACACCTTC
TRBJ2-7,TRBV7-9,many,13,TRBD1,CASSPTGFREQYF,TGTGCCAGCAGTCCGACAGGGTTTCGCGAGCAGTACTTC
TRBJ2-4,TRBV29-1,many,11,.,CSVRRGNIQYF,TGCAGCGTCAGGCGGGGAAACATTCAGTACTTC
TRBJ2-2,TRBV7-2,many,11,.,CASTQVGELFF,TGTGCCAGCACCCAGGTTGGGGAGCTGTTTTTT
TRBJ1-5,TRBV20-1,.,15,.,CSASPFGTPNQPQHF,TGCAGTGCGTCACCTTTCGGGACACCTAATCAGCCCCAGCATTTT
TRBJ2-1,TRBV29-1,.,14,TRBD1,CSVEGQGFRNEQFF,TGCAGCGTCGAGGGACAGGGTTTTAGGAATGAGCAGTTCTTC
TRBJ2-1,TRBV9,.,13,.,CASSSRSGNEQFF,TGTGCCAGCAGTAGTAGAAGTGGCAATGAGCAGTTCTTC
TRBJ2-7,TRBV5-1,few,16,TRBD1,CASSFRQGRGHYEQYF,TGCGCCAGCAGCTTCAGGCAAGGCAGGGGGCATTACGAGCAGTACTTC
TRBJ2-3,TRBV18,.,15,.,CASSPGHRGTDTQYF,TGTGCCAGCTCACCGGGCCACAGGGGCACAGATACGCAGTATTTT
TRBJ2-3,TRBV2,many,15,.,CASPSRLAGTDTQYF,TGTGCCAGTCCTTCTAGGCTAGCCGGCACAGATACGCAGTATTTT